This T cell receptor (beta chain) was sequenced for a study of T cell responses to AZD1222 COVID-19 vaccine. The table came from immunoSEQ multiplex PCR; TCRdb's copy has only in-frame clones and leaves some out. There are 150,000 or so clones in the sample; just over 90% occur only once, and 6.9% lies in the top ten. This clone was counted between two and nine times. Its target is not known. Study-wide findings and caveats: Unmutated variant regions are reportedly the target of nearly half of TCRs that are spike-specific. Donors were mostly white British, more females; clonal diversity possibly underestimated. Among those given AZD1222, only 5 to 7 were seropositive at baseline.

The CDR3 loop spans 14 amino acids. Germline CDR1 is LGHDT and CDR2 is YNNKEL (reference sequence). J lost 3 bases, V lost 4 bases, and 5 bases had no gene match. The TCR comes from an adult in good health. The chain has TRBV3-1 (or the pseudogene TRBV3-2) and TRBJ2-7; 8 bases fit TRBD1. Source: peripheral blood, taken on day 0 of AZD1222 vaccination. CDR3 bases: TGTGCCAGCAGCCTACAGACAGGGGACTACGAGCAGTACTTC. Its translation is CASSLQTGDYEQYF.